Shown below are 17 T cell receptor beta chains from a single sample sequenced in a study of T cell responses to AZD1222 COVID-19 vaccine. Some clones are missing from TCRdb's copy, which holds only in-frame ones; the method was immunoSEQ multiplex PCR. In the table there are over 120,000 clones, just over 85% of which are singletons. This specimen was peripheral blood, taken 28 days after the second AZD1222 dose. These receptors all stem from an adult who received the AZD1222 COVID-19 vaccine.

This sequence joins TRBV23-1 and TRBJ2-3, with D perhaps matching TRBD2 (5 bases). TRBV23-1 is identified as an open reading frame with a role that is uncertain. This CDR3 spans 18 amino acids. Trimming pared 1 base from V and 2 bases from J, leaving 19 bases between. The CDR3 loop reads CASSQYPGVATNTDTQYF. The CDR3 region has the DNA TGCGCCAGCAGTCAATATCCCGGGGTAGCTACAAACACAGATACGCAGTATTTT.

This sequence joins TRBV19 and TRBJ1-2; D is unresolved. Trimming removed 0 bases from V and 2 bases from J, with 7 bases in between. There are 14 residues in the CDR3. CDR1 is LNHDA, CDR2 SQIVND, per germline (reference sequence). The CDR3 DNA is TGTGCCAGTAGTATAGATCTGGAAAACTATGGCTACACCTTC. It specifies CASSIDLENYGYTF. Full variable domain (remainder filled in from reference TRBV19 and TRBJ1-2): DGGITQSPKYLFRKEGQNVTLSCEQNLNHDAMYWYRQDPGQGLRLIYYSQIVNDFQKGDIAEGYSVSREKKESFPLTVTSAQKNPTAFYLCASSIDLENYGYTFGSGTRLTVV.

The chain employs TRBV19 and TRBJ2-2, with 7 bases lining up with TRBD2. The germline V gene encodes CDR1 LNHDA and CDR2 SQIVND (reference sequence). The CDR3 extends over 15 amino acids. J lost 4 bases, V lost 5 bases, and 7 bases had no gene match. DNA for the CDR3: TGTGCCAGTAGTGTGGGGACTACGACCACCGGGGAGCTGTTTTTT. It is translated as CASSVGTTTTGELFF. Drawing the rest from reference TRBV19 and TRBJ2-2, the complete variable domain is DGGITQSPKYLFRKEGQNVTLSCEQNLNHDAMYWYRQDPGQGLRLIYYSQIVNDFQKGDIAEGYSVSREKKESFPLTVTSAQKNPTAFYLCASSVGTTTTGELFFGEGSRLTVL.

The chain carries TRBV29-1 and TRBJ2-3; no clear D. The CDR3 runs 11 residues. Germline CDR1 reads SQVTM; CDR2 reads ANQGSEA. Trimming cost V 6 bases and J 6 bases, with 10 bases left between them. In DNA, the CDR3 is TGCAGCGTGAACCCTCCGGATACGCAGTATTTT. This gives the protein CSVNPPDTQYF.

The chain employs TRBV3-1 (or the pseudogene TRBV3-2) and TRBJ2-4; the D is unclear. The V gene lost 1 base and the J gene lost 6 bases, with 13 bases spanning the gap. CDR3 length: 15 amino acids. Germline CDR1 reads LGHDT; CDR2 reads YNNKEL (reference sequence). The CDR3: CASSQGSSSRNIQYF. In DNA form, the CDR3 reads TGTGCCAGCAGCCAAGGGTCTAGTAGTAGAAACATTCAGTACTTC.

The CDR3 loop is CASSQEWLYEQYF. CDR3 nucleotides: TGTGCCAGCAGCCAAGAGTGGCTGTACGAGCAGTACTTC. The chain carries TRBV4-2 and TRBJ2-7; no reliable D call. The V and J ends lost 0 bases and 4 bases respectively, with 7 bases between them. Germline CDR1 reads LGHNA; CDR2 reads YNFKEQ. This CDR3 spans 13 amino acids.

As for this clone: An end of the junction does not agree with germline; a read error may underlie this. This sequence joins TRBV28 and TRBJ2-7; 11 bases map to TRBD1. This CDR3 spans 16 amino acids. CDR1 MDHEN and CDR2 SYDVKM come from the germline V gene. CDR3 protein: CASGFFVGTGGYEQYF. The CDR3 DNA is TGTGCCAGCGGTTTTTTTGTAGGGACAGGGGGATACGAGCAGTACTTC.

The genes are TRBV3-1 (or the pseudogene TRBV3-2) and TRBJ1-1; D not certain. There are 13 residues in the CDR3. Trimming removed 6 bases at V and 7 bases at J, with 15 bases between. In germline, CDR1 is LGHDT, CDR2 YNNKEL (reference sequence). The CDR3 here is CASRPPWYGEAFF. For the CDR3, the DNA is TGTGCCAGCAGGCCCCCGTGGTACGGTGAAGCTTTCTTT.

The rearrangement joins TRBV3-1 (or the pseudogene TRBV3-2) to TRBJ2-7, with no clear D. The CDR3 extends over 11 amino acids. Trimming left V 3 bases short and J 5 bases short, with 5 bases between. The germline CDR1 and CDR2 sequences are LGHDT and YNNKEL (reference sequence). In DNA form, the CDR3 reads TGTGCCAGCAGCCATGCCCACGAGCAGTACTTC. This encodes CASSHAHEQYF.

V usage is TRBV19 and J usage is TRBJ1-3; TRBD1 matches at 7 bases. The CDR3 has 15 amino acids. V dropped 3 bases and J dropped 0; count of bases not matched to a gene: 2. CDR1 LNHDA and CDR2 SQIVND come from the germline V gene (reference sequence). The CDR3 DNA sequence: TGTGCCAGTAGTATCAACAGGGGCTCTGGAAACACCATATATTTT. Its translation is CASSINRGSGNTIYF.

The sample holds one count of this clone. CDR3 region: CASSQMPRANYGYTF. CDR3 sequence (DNA): TGTGCCAGCAGCCAAATGCCACGAGCTAACTATGGCTACACCTTC. The rearrangement joins TRBV14 to TRBJ1-2; D is unclear. Trimming left V 2 bases short and J 0 bases short, with 10 bases between. Germline V gene data show CDR1 as SGHDN and CDR2 as FVKESK. The CDR3 covers 15 residues.

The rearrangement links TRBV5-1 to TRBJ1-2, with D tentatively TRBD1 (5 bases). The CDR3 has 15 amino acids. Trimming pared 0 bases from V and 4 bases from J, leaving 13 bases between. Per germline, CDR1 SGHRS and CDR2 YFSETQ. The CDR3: CASSLVPERGYGYTF. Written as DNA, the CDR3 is TGCGCCAGCAGCTTGGTACCGGAGAGGGGCTATGGCTACACCTTC.

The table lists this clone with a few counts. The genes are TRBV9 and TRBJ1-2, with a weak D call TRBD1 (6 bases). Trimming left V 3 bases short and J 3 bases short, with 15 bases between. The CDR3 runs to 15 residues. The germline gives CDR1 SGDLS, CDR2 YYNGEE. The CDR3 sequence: CASSEISRGYYGYTF. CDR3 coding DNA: TGTGCCAGCAGCGAAATCAGCAGGGGCTACTATGGCTACACCTTC.

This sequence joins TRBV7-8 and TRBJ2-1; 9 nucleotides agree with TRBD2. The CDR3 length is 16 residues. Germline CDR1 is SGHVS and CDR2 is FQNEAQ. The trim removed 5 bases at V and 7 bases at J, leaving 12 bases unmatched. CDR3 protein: CASSLRTSVFGNEQFF. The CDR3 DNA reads TGTGCCAGCAGCCTAAGGACTAGCGTTTTTGGGAATGAGCAGTTCTTC. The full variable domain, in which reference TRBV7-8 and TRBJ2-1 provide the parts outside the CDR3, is GAGVSQSPRYKVAKRGQDVALRCDPISGHVSLFWYQQALGQGPEFLTYFQNEAQLDKSGLPSDRFFAERPEGSVSTLKIQRTQQEDSAVYLCASSLRTSVFGNEQFFGPGTRLTVL.

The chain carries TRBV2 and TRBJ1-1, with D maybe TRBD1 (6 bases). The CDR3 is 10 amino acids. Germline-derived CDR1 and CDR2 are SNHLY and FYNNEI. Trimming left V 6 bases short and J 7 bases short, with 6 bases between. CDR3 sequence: CASSRGEAFF. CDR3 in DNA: TGTGCCAGCAGCAGGGGTGAAGCTTTCTTT.

The CDR3 DNA reads as TGTGCCAGCAGCTTAGATGAGGGGGCGGGCTACGAGCAGTACTTC. Residues: CASSLDEGAGYEQYF. J is TRBJ2-7 and V is TRBV7-6; 7 bases fit TRBD1. The CDR3 consists of 15 residues. V dropped 1 base and J dropped 3; count of bases not matched to a gene: 6. Germline values: CDR1 SGHVS, CDR2 FNYEAQ.

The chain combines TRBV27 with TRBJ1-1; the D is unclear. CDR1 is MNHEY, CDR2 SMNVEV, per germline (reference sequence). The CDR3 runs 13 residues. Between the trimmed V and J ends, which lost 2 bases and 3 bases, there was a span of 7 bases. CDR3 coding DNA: TGTGCCAGCAGTTTACTCCAGGACACTGAAGCTTTCTTT. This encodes CASSLLQDTEAFF.